This TCR beta chain was sequenced during a study of shared T cell receptors in the human thymus (dated by TCRdb to about 2021). Study-level background: The study examined how the human thymus generates shared, self-reactive T-cell receptor alpha chains.

The CDR3, cysteine through phenylalanine, is 18 amino acids long. Just CDR3 DNA is preserved here, 54 bases in frame from base 1. From V the trimming removes 4 bases and from J it removes 5 bases, while the gene matches leave 19 bases of the junction unaccounted for. CDR1 and CDR2, per the germline V gene, are MDHEN and SYDVKM. On this clone itself: Its antigen specificity is not known. The record has no base qualities; no much larger clone is one base away.

The library was prepared using the immunoSEQ multiplex PCR assay. The clones in this table, taken by TCRdb from immuneACCESS, are in-frame only. Not every clone is retained; where verified, under half of the shortfall comes from an unresolved V gene, and the cause of the rest is unknown. Here the sample has 650,000 to 950,000 clones; approximately 83% occur a single time. 0.0095% to 0.013% of the sample lies in the top ten. Another study also made use of these data, one on human thymus T cells. From the second report: In Finland, the donors were immunologically healthy infants who were having open corrective cardiac surgery for congenital heart defects. Thymus tissue was obtained as surgical resects removed during corrective cardiac surgery. Both the thymic and the peripheral blood repertoires appeared to show biased V and J gene segment usage. According to the related research, thymic TCR repertoires were highly overlapping among unrelated individuals. TCR alpha and beta repertoires from roughly eight infant thymus samples and a few related peripheral blood samples were characterized in the study. The infant donors were about 7 to 244 days old, and the cohort included over 5 males and two females. After being mechanically released from the tissue, thymocytes were kept at -70 degrees C in pellets of roughly 9.5-31 million cells. A QIAsymphony instrument was used to extract genomic DNA from the frozen cell pellets. The immunoSEQ multiplex PCR assay was used to amplify the TCRB and TCRAD loci from a standardized quantity of quality-controlled genomic DNA. The amplicons spanned the V(D)J region and were long enough to cover the CDR3 and allow V and J genes to be identified. The commercial immunoSEQ service was used to sequence amplicons on an Illumina platform. Primer bias and sequencing errors were corrected as previously described, and TCRAD and TCRB were defined on the basis of the IMGT database. immunoSEQ Analyzer 3.0 and VDJTools were used for repertoire analysis, which covered basic statistics, V/J segment usage, diversity estimates, rarefaction and pairwise overlap. Diversity was estimated with Chao1, ChaoE, Efron-Thisted, Shannon and inverse Simpson indices, and also on datasets down-sampled to the smallest sample. For repertoire overlap, CDR3 nucleotide sequence, V gene and J gene had to match strictly, and clustering was done by Jaccard-based multidimensional scaling. On average, thymus samples yielded about 730,000 unique TCRB clonotypes, whereas blood samples yielded roughly 80,000.

The chain uses TRBV28 and TRBJ2-7, and TRBD1 matches 8 of the central bases. The source of this sequence is a girl less than two years old with a congenital heart defect. Donor details come from another sample of the same person, matched by shared clones. Sequencing used thymocytes. CDR3 sequence: CASSSNGQGFGSGHEQYF. The bases read TGTGCCAGCAGTTCTAATGGACAGGGCTTTGGATCTGGCCACGAGCAGTACTTC.